This entry is about one TCR beta chain. The data belong to a study of blood T cell repertoires in COVID-19. The table came from immunoSEQ multiplex PCR; TCRdb's copy has only in-frame clones and leaves some out. The sample holds roughly 260,000 clones; roughly four fifths are singletons and the top ten take approximately 4.5%. CDR3 length equals 18 residues. J lost 0 bases, V lost 2 bases, and 7 bases had no gene match. Germline CDR1 reads MGHRA; CDR2 reads YSYEKL. This receptor was identified in an older woman with acute or convalescent COVID-19. The chain uses TRBV4-1 and TRBJ2-6, with 7 bases fitting TRBD1. Specimen: peripheral blood. The CDR3 sequence: CASSQSGTASSGANVLTF. The CDR3 DNA follows: TGCGCCAGCAGCCAATCCGGGACAGCGTCCTCTGGGGCCAACGTCCTGACTTTC.